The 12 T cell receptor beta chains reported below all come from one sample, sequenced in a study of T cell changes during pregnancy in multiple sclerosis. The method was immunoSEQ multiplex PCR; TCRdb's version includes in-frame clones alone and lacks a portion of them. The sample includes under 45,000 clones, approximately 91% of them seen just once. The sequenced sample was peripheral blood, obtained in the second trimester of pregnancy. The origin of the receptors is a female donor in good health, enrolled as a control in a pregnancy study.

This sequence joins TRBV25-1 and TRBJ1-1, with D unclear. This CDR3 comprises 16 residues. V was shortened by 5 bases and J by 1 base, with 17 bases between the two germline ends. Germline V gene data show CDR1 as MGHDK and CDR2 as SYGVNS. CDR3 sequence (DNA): TGTGCCAGCAGTCTGGGTAGCGGGCCGTCGAACACTGAAGCTTTCTTT. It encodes CASSLGSGPSNTEAFF.

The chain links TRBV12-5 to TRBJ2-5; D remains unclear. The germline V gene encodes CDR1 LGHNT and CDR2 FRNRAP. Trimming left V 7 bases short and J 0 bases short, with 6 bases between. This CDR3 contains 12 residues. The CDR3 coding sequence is TGTGCTAGTGCCCTGTACCAAGAGACCCAGTACTTC. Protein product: CASALYQETQYF.

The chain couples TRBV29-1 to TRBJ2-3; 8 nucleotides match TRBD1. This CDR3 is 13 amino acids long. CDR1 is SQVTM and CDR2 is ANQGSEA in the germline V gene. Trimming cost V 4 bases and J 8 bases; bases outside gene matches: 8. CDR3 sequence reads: CSVVGTGRGTQYF. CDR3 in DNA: TGCAGCGTTGTGGGGACAGGCCGGGGTACGCAGTATTTT.

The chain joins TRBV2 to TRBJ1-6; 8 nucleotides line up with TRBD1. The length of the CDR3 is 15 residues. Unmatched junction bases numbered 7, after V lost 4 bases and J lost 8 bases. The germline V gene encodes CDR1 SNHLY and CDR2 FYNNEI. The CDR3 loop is CASSATGQGDSPLHF. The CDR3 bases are TGTGCCAGCAGTGCCACCGGACAGGGCGATTCACCCCTCCACTTT.

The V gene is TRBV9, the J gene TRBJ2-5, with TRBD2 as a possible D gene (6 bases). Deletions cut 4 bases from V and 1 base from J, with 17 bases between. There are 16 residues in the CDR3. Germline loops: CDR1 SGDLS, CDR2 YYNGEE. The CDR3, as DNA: TGTGCCAGCAGCACCCTCGCGGGGAGCCTCCAAGAGACCCAGTACTTC. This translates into CASSTLAGSLQETQYF.

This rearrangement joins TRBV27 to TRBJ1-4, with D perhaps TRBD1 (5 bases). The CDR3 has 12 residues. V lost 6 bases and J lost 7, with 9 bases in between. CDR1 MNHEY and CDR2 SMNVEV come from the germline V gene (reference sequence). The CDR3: CASRAGGEKLFF. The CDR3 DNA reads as TGTGCCAGCAGGGCCGGGGGTGAAAAACTGTTTTTT.

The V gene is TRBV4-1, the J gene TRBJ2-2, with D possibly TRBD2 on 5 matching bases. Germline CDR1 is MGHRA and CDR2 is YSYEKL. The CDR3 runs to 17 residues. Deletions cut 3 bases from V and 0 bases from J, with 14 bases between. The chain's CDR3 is CASSQAPDFSNTGELFF. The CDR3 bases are TGCGCCAGCAGCCAGGCCCCGGACTTCTCGAACACCGGGGAGCTGTTTTTT.

This CDR3 reads CASSIGGPGVAYEQYF. In DNA, the CDR3 is TGTGCCAGTAGTATAGGCGGGCCAGGGGTTGCCTACGAGCAGTACTTC. The gene calls are TRBV19 and TRBJ2-7; weak D call: TRBD1 (6 bases). CDR1 is LNHDA, CDR2 SQIVND, per germline (reference sequence). The CDR3 length is 16 residues. V shed 1 base and J shed 2 bases, with 15 bases lying between them.

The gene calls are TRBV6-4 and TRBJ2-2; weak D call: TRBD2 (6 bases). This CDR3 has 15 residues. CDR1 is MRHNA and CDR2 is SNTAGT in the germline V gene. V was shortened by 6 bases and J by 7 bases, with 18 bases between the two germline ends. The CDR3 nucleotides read TGTGCCAGCAGCCAGACTAGTGAGGTCGGCGGGGAGCTGTTTTTT. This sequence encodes CASSQTSEVGGELFF.

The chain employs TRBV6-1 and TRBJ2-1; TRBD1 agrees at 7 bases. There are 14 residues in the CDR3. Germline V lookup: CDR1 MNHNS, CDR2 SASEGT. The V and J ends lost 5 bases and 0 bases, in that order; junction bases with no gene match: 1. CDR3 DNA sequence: TGTGCCAGCAGTAGGGGGCTCTCCTACAATGAGCAGTTCTTC. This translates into CASSRGLSYNEQFF.

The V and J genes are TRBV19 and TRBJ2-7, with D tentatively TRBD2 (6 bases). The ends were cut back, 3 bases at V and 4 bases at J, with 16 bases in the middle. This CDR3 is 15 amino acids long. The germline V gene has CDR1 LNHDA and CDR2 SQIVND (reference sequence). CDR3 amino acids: CASSIGTGLTYEQYF. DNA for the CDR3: TGTGCCAGTAGTATTGGGACGGGACTCACATACGAGCAGTACTTC.

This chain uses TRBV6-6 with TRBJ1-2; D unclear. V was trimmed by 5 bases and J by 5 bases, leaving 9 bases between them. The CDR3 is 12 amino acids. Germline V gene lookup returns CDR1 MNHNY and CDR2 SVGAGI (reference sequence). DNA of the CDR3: TGTGCCAGCAGTGAGGGAGAATATGGCTACACCTTC. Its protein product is CASSEGEYGYTF.